This entry lists 15 T cell receptor beta chains sequenced from one sample in a study of CD8+ T cells in alopecia areata. cDNA reverse transcribed from extracted RNA served as the sequencing template. Assay used: immunoSEQ multiplex PCR; TCRdb lists only in-frame clones, some missing. The sample has more than 85,000 clones, about 40% seen once. Specimen: CD4+ T cells sorted from blood. These receptor sequences come from a human donor with alopecia areata.

The genes are TRBV5-6 and TRBJ2-3; no clear D. There are 13 residues in the CDR3. Germline loops: CDR1 SGHDT, CDR2 YYEEEE. V shed 3 bases and J shed 8 bases, with 13 bases lying between them. CDR3 amino acids: CASSSSSTLTQYF. DNA for the CDR3: TGTGCCAGCAGCTCCTCAAGTACCCTTACGCAGTATTTT. Supplemented by reference TRBV5-6 and TRBJ2-3, the full variable domain reads DAGVTQSPTHLIKTRGQQVTLRCSPKSGHDTVSWYQQALGQGPQFIFQYYEEEERQRGNFPDRFSGHQFPNYSSELNVNALLLGDSALYLCASSSSSTLTQYFGPGTRLTVL.

This clone has only one observation. The genes are TRBV25-1 and TRBJ1-1; 7 nucleotides line up with TRBD1. Per germline, CDR1 MGHDK and CDR2 SYGVNS. This CDR3 is built from 15 residues. The J segment lost 4 bases and the V segment lost 2 bases, leaving 7 bases of the junction unmatched. The CDR3 sequence: CASSEPQGIGTEAFF. The CDR3 DNA sequence: TGTGCCAGCAGTGAACCACAGGGGATTGGCACTGAAGCTTTCTTT.

A word on this clone: The sample contains more than one DNA sequence encoding this CDR3. V is TRBV29-1 and J is TRBJ2-5; no clear D. The V end lost 6 bases, the J end lost 2 bases, and 10 bases lay between the germline ends. CDR1 is SQVTM and CDR2 is ANQGSEA in the germline V gene. The CDR3 is 12 residues long. The CDR3 is CSVGLGQETQYF. CDR3 nucleotide sequence: TGCAGCGTGGGCTTGGGACAAGAGACCCAGTACTTC. The full variable domain, in which reference TRBV29-1 and TRBJ2-5 provide the parts outside the CDR3, is SAVISQKPSRDICQRGTSLTIQCQVDSQVTMMFWYRQQPGQSLTLIATANQGSEATYESGFVIDKFPISRPNLTFSTLTVSNMSPEDSSIYLCSVGLGQETQYFGPGTRLLVL.

This clone was counted a few times. This chain joins TRBV29-1 and TRBJ2-3, with 9 bases lining up with TRBD1. J lost 2 bases, V lost 6 bases, and 6 bases had no gene match. Per the germline V gene, CDR1 is SQVTM and CDR2 is ANQGSEA. The CDR3 is made up of 14 amino acids. CDR3 residues: CSVAQGAVTDTQYF. In nucleotides, the CDR3 is TGCAGCGTCGCACAGGGGGCAGTCACAGATACGCAGTATTTT.

This clone appeared a few times. CDR3 coding DNA: TGCAGCGTTGAGGACACTTCAAACTATGGCTACACCTTC. It encodes CSVEDTSNYGYTF. The chain links TRBV29-1 to TRBJ1-2; a weak D match, TRBD1 (5 bases). V was clipped by 3 bases and J by 2 bases, with 10 bases between them. The CDR3 sequence is 13 residues long. CDR1 and CDR2 (germline): SQVTM, ANQGSEA.

The CDR3 region has the DNA TGTGCCTGGACTACCTTTCGTGGGGACTTCCTCAGGCCGGCGAATGAGCAGTTCTTC. Protein: CAWTTFRGDFLRPANEQFF. The chain carries TRBV30 and TRBJ2-1; the D gene is possibly TRBD2 (6 bases). The V gene lost 4 bases and the J gene lost 7 bases, with 32 bases spanning the gap. This CDR3 contains 19 residues. Germline values: CDR1 GTSNPN, CDR2 SVGIG (reference sequence).

This rearrangement joins TRBV30 to TRBJ1-1; D is perhaps TRBD1 (6 bases). The V gene lost 4 bases and the J gene lost 3 bases, with 12 bases spanning the gap. Germline V CDR1 and CDR2: GTSNPN, SVGIG (reference sequence). The CDR3 sequence is 13 residues long. The CDR3, as DNA: TGTGCCTGGACCTACAGGGCGGACACTGAAGCTTTCTTT. This gives the protein CAWTYRADTEAFF. Using reference TRBV30 and TRBJ1-1 for the parts outside the CDR3, the full variable domain is SQTIHQWPATLVQPVGSPLSLECTVEGTSNPNLYWYRQAAGRGLQLLFYSVGIGQISSEVPQNLSASRPQDRQFILSSKKLLLSDSGFYLCAWTYRADTEAFFGQGTRLTVV.

This clone was observed a few times. The genes are TRBV29-1 and TRBJ2-6; weak D call: TRBD1 (6 bases). Germline CDR1 SQVTM, CDR2 ANQGSEA. Trimming removed 5 bases from V and 4 bases from J, with 24 bases in between. The CDR3 runs to 18 residues. The chain's CDR3 is CSVYSTGTPSSGANVLTF. The CDR3 coding sequence is TGCAGCGTTTACTCCACCGGGACACCTTCTTCGGGGGCCAACGTCCTGACTTTC.

The chain uses TRBV29-1 and TRBJ2-7; TRBD1 matches 8 bases. CDR1 is SQVTM and CDR2 is ANQGSEA in the germline V gene. V lost 3 bases and J lost 0; bases outside the gene matches: 1. This CDR3 is built from 13 residues. The DNA for the CDR3 is TGCAGCGTTGACGGGACAGGCTCCTACGAGCAGTACTTC. Its translation: CSVDGTGSYEQYF.

This clone was picked up a small number of times. The chain combines TRBV5-1 with TRBJ2-3, with 9 bases that match TRBD1. The CDR3 runs to 14 residues. The V and J ends lost 4 bases and 4 bases, in that order; junction bases with no gene match: 4. Per the germline V gene, CDR1 is SGHRS and CDR2 is YFSETQ. The CDR3 nucleotides read TGCGCCAGCAGCAACGGACAGGGGTCAGATACGCAGTATTTT. Encoded protein: CASSNGQGSDTQYF.

The genes are TRBV2 and TRBJ2-3; D possibly uses TRBD1 or TRBD2 (6 bases each). CDR3 length: 15 amino acids. V was pared by 11 bases and J by 5 bases, with 23 bases between. Germline V gives CDR1 SNHLY, CDR2 FYNNEI. The DNA of the CDR3 is TGTGCCGGCAACGGCGGCGGGATAGGGGGAGATACGCAGTATTTT. Its translation: CAGNGGGIGGDTQYF.

The chain recombines TRBV18 with TRBJ2-5; 14 positions agree with TRBD2. The CDR3 has 15 amino acids. CDR1 is KGHSH and CDR2 is LQKENI in the germline V gene. V gave up 3 bases and J gave up 4 bases; unmatched junction bases: 1. DNA for the CDR3: TGTGCCAGCTCACCGGGACTAGCGGGAGCAGAGACCCAGTACTTC. As protein: CASSPGLAGAETQYF.

In the case of this clone: This sample includes further DNA sequences coding for the same CDR3. This chain uses TRBV9 with TRBJ2-1; D is unresolved. The CDR3 spans 13 residues. Trimming stripped 2 bases from V and 3 bases from J, with 6 bases between. Looked up from germline, CDR1 is SGDLS and CDR2 is YYNGEE. The chain's CDR3 is CASSVGSYNEQFF. DNA of the CDR3: TGTGCCAGCAGCGTTGGCAGCTACAATGAGCAGTTCTTC. Full variable domain (remainder filled in from reference TRBV9 and TRBJ2-1): DSGVTQTPKHLITATGQRVTLRCSPRSGDLSVYWYQQSLDQGLQFLIQYYNGEERAKGNILERFSAQQFPDLHSELNLSSLELGDSALYFCASSVGSYNEQFFGPGTRLTVL.

This clone occurred a few times. The chain carries TRBV29-1 and TRBJ1-5; weak D call: TRBD1 (6 bases). V lost 7 bases to trimming and J lost 2 bases, with 21 bases between them. Germline-derived CDR1 and CDR2 are SQVTM and ANQGSEA. CDR3 length equals 16 residues. CDR3 in DNA: TGCAGCGCTCTGGCTACGGGGGCGACGGGCAATCAGCCCCAGCATTTT. This gives the protein CSALATGATGNQPQHF.

This chain connects TRBV27 to TRBJ2-7; TRBD1 or TRBD2 may be the D gene (6 bases each). The length of the CDR3 is 14 residues. V dropped 3 bases and J dropped 3 bases, with 12 bases sitting between them. CDR1 and CDR2 from the germline V gene are MNHEY and SMNVEV (reference sequence). CDR3 protein: CASSFGGGRYEQYF. The CDR3 coding sequence is TGTGCCAGCAGTTTTGGAGGGGGGCGCTACGAGCAGTACTTC.